Listed below are T cell receptor beta chains from one sample, sequenced in a study of identical twins. Using its own MiXCR run on the 5' RACE reads, TCRdb lists one record per CDR3 protein. This table holds around 490,000 distinct CDR3 sequences, around 22% found once. The data also belong to a second study, concerning yellow fever vaccine responses in identical twins.

Sequenced material: CD4+ T cells sorted from blood. These receptors were taken from a young woman in good health. The CDR3 runs from the conserved cysteine through the conserved F or W. A D gene is named only where the DNA matches it firmly. Some rows mark clone size as missing; the rest say once, few, many or name a class of expanded clone.

>TRBV5-1|TRBJ2-3|.|.
TGCGCCAGCAGCTTTTTCAGATCGGGAGATACGCAGTATTTT
CASSFFRSGDTQYF
>TRBV20-1|TRBJ2-1|.|.
TGCAGTGCTAGCACTTACGCCTACAATGAGCAGTTCTTC
CSASTYAYNEQFF
>TRBV11-3|TRBJ2-3|few|TRBD2
TGTGCCAGCAGCTTTCAATTAAGCGGGAACGCAGATACGCAGTATTTT
CASSFQLSGNADTQYF
>TRBV5-1|TRBJ2-2|.|.
TGCGCCAGCAGCTTGGGTGCAGGGAAAAGCGTATCGAACACCGGGGAGCTGTTTTTT
CASSLGAGKSVSNTGELFF
>TRBV27|TRBJ2-5|.|.
TGTGCCAGCAGTTTCAGGGGCGGCTGGGTACAAGAGACCCAGTACTTC
CASSFRGGWVQETQYF
>TRBV5-1|TRBJ2-3|few|.
TGCGCCAGCAGCTTGGGTAAAGGCCTAGCCACAGATACGCAGTATTTT
CASSLGKGLATDTQYF
>TRBV20-1|TRBJ2-7|.|TRBD2
TGCAGTGCTAGAGATCAAGGTAGCGGGAGCTTTAGGGGGCAGTACTTC
CSARDQGSGSFRGQYF
>TRBV5-1|TRBJ2-3|.|.
TGCGCCAGCAGTCCCGCCTTGGGGCGGGGGCACACAGATACGCAGTATTTT
CASSPALGRGHTDTQYF
>TRBV4-1|TRBJ2-1|many|TRBD2
TGCGCCAGCAGCCCGGGACTAGCGGACTACAATGAGCAGTTCTTC
CASSPGLADYNEQFF
>TRBV9|TRBJ2-1|few|.
TGTGCCAGCAACAGACCGGGCCTGGGATCTGAGCAGTTCTTC
CASNRPGLGSEQFF
>TRBV7-9|TRBJ1-2|many|.
TGTGCCAGCAGCTTAGACCAGGCTGATGGCTACACCTTC
CASSLDQADGYTF
>TRBV20-1|TRBJ2-3|.|TRBD2
TGCAGTGGACTAGCGGGAGGCGGTGGCACAGATACGCAGTATTTT
CSGLAGGGGTDTQYF
>TRBV6-5|TRBJ1-1|.|.
TGTGCCAGCAGTTATCACCCGCATCGTATAGAAGCTTTCTTT
CASSYHPHRIEAFF
>TRBV10-3|TRBJ2-2|.|TRBD1
TGTGCCATCTCCCCTGGACAGGGACGCACCGGGGAGCTGTTTTTT
CAISPGQGRTGELFF
>TRBV2|TRBJ2-6|.|.
TGTGCCAGCAGTGAAGTAGCACGGAGCTCTGGGGCCAACGTCCTGACTTTC
CASSEVARSSGANVLTF
>TRBV6-5|TRBJ1-1|.|.
TGTGCCAGCAGTTACTTATCCCGGGGGGGCACTGAAGCTTTCTTT
CASSYLSRGGTEAFF
>TRBV2|TRBJ2-7|.|TRBD2
TGTGCCAGCAGGGATGGGACTAGCGGCATAACCTACGAGCAGTACTTC
CASRDGTSGITYEQYF